The 3 T cell receptor beta chains below come from one sample, sequenced in a study of control samples from healthy donors and cancer patients. Sequencing used immunoSEQ multiplex PCR; TCRdb keeps in-frame clones, though not all of them. The sample consists of about 130,000 clones, roughly 84% of them appearing once. The material sequenced was blood. Receptor source: a man between 45 and 60 years old in good health.

This chain uses TRBV14 with TRBJ2-1; D remains ambiguous. The CDR3 is made up of 12 amino acids. Germline CDR1 is SGHDN and CDR2 is FVKESK. The ends were cut back, 3 bases at V and 6 bases at J, with 6 bases in the middle. CDR3 in amino acids: CASSQWANEQFF. Here the CDR3 DNA reads TGTGCCAGCAGCCAGTGGGCCAATGAGCAGTTCTTC. Together with reference TRBV14 and TRBJ2-1, the CDR3 gives the full variable domain: EAGVTQFPSHSVIEKGQTVTLRCDPISGHDNLYWYRRVMGKEIKFLLHFVKESKQDESGMPNNRFLAERTGGTYSTLKVQPAELEDSGVYFCASSQWANEQFFGPGTRLTVL.

The chain carries TRBV6-9 and TRBJ1-5; maybe TRBD1 (5 bases). Germline lookup yields CDR1 MNHGY and CDR2 SVAAGI. This CDR3 is built from 17 residues. Trimming removed 7 bases at V and 2 bases at J, with 21 bases between. CDR3 in DNA: TGTGCCAGCATCAGGGTTTGTTTCCTTTGGGGCAATCAGCCCCAGCATTTT. Translation: CASIRVCFLWGNQPQHF.

The chain combines TRBV5-1 with TRBJ1-1; TRBD1 might be the D (5 bases). The ends were cut back, 4 bases at V and 11 bases at J, with 18 bases in the middle. The CDR3 length is 13 residues. Germline V gene lookup returns CDR1 SGHRS and CDR2 YFSETQ. This CDR3 is CASSLASDSGAFF. The CDR3 DNA follows: TGCGCCAGCAGCCTAGCATCGGACTCAGGGGCTTTCTTT.